These 9 T cell receptor beta chains share one sample of origin, sequenced in a study of T cell repertoires in cytomegalovirus infection. TCRdb used MiXCR to reprocess the reads, holding one entry per CDR3 protein. The repertoire holds tens of thousands of distinct CDR3 sequences, with 4% as singletons. Sequenced input: PBMCs. The origin of the receptors is a human donor in good health (CMV status not recorded). Some clones in this sample may be carry-over from other donors' samples.

This clonotype has a count of ten or more. The V and J genes are TRBV7-2 and TRBJ2-3; 9 bases fit TRBD2. Looked up from germline, CDR1 is SGHTA and CDR2 is FQGNSA. The CDR3 runs to 13 residues. The V and J ends lost 1 base and 8 bases, in that order; junction bases with no gene match: 1. The CDR3 coding sequence is TGTGCCAGCAGCTTAGAGCGGGGGGCTACGCAGTATTTT. It is translated as CASSLERGATQYF.

This clonotype was recorded at least ten times. The V gene is TRBV12-3 or TRBV12-4, the J gene TRBJ2-3; D not certain. Trimming took off 6 bases at V and 4 bases at J, with 17 bases between the two ends. The CDR3 length is 15 residues. The CDR3 DNA reads as TGTGCCAGCAGCTTCCGGAGTCGAGGCGCAGATACGCAGTATTTT. The encoded protein is CASSFRSRGADTQYF.

This clonotype was recorded many times. The V call is TRBV5-4, the J call TRBJ2-7; 10 bases agree with TRBD1. The CDR3 has 14 residues. The germline gives CDR1 SGHNT, CDR2 YYREEE (reference sequence). After removal of 4 bases from V and 6 bases from J, the junction contained 7 bases not matched to a gene. The CDR3 DNA sequence: TGTGCCAGCAGCCTGGGACAGGGGCCCCTCGAGCAGTACTTC. Amino acids: CASSLGQGPLEQYF.

This clonotype was picked up many times. The CDR3 nucleotides read TGTGCCAGCAGTGACAGGGACACCGGGGAGCTGTTTTTT. It codes for CASSDRDTGELFF. J is TRBJ2-2 and V is TRBV6-4, with D uncertain. There are 13 residues in the CDR3. V was shortened by 2 bases and J by 3 bases, with 4 bases between the two germline ends. In germline, CDR1 is MRHNA, CDR2 SNTAGT.

This clonotype was seen ten or more times. The chain couples TRBV7-2 to TRBJ2-4; D is uncertain. Germline CDR1 reads SGHTA; CDR2 reads FQGNSA. V lost 1 base to trimming and J lost 1 base, with 5 bases between them. The CDR3 runs 14 residues. The CDR3 DNA sequence: TGTGCCAGCAGCTTAGAACCCGCCAAAAACATTCAGTACTTC. This sequence encodes CASSLEPAKNIQYF. The complete variable domain, with remaining parts taken from reference TRBV7-2 and TRBJ2-4, reads GAGVSQSPSNKVTEKGKDVELRCDPISGHTALYWYRQSLGQGLEFLIYFQGNSAPDKSGLPSDRFSAERTGGSVSTLTIQRTQQEDSAVYLCASSLEPAKNIQYFGAGTRLSVL.

This clonotype was seen repeatedly, ten times or more. The chain couples TRBV7-2 to TRBJ2-7; possibly TRBD1 for D (6 bases). Deletions cut 3 bases from V and 7 bases from J, with 13 bases between. Germline assignment: CDR1 SGHTA and CDR2 FQGNSA. This CDR3 comprises 13 residues. CDR3 region: CASSLGTMREQYF. DNA for the CDR3: TGTGCCAGCAGCTTGGGGACAATGAGGGAGCAGTACTTC.

This clonotype was counted ten times or more. This rearrangement joins TRBV7-2 to TRBJ2-4; no definite D call. CDR1 and CDR2 from the germline V gene are SGHTA and FQGNSA. CDR3 length equals 14 residues. The V end lost 5 bases, the J end lost 0 bases, and 8 bases lay between the germline ends. The CDR3: CASSPLLAKNIQYF. In nucleotides, the CDR3 is TGTGCCAGCAGCCCCCTCCTAGCCAAAAACATTCAGTACTTC.

The table lists this clonotype with many counts. The V call is TRBV7-2, the J call TRBJ2-5; 7 bases map to TRBD2. Trimming removed 1 base from V and 4 bases from J; junction bases left unmatched: 3. Germline values: CDR1 SGHTA, CDR2 FQGNSA. The CDR3 is 14 residues long. The CDR3 reads CASSLGAGVETQYF. The CDR3 DNA follows: TGTGCCAGCAGCTTAGGGGCGGGAGTAGAGACCCAGTACTTC.

This clonotype was recorded at least ten times. The chain employs TRBV7-2 and TRBJ2-1, with D hard to call. This CDR3 is built from 14 residues. Germline V gene lookup returns CDR1 SGHTA and CDR2 FQGNSA. Trimming cost V 1 base and J 9 bases, with 13 bases left between them. The CDR3 coding sequence is TGTGCCAGCAGCTTAGTTCTAGTCTGGGGTGAGCAGTTCTTC. This encodes CASSLVLVWGEQFF.